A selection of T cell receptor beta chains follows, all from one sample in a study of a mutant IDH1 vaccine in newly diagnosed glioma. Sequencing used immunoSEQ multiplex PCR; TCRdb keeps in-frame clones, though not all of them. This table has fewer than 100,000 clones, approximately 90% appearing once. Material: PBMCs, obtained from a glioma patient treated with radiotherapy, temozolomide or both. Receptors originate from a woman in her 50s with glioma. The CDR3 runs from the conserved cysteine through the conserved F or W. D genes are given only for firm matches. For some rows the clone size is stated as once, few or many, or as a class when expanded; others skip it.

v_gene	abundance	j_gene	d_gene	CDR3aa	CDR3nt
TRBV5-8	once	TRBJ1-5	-	CASSLALFNQPQHF	TGTGCCAGCAGCTTGGCGCTATTCAATCAGCCCCAGCATTTT
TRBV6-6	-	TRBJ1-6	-	CASSYRNSPLHF	TGTGCCAGCAGTTACCGCAATTCACCCCTCCACTTT
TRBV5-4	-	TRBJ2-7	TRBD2	CASRSSGLGRDEQYF	TGTGCCAGCAGGTCCTCGGGACTAGGAAGGGACGAGCAGTACTTC
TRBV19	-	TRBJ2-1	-	CASSPLNYNEQFF	TGTGCCAGTAGTCCCCTAAATTACAATGAGCAGTTCTTC
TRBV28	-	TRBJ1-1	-	CASKQLNTEAFF	TGTGCCAGCAAACAGTTGAACACTGAAGCTTTCTTT
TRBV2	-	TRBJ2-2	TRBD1	CASSGQGGNTGELFF	TGTGCCAGCAGTGGACAGGGGGGGAACACCGGGGAGCTGTTTTTT
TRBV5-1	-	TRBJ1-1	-	CASSPSVGGTEAFF	TGCGCCAGCAGCCCCTCTGTGGGGGGTACTGAAGCTTTCTTT
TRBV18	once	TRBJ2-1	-	CASSPRESVYEQFF	TGTGCCAGCTCACCGAGAGAGTCTGTCTATGAGCAGTTCTTC
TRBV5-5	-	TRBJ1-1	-	CASSTRSDSGAFF	TGTGCCAGCAGCACTCGAAGCGACAGTGGAGCTTTCTTT
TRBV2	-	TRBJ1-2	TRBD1	CASSEAGTGNYGYTF	TGTGCCAGCAGTGAAGCGGGGACAGGGAACTATGGCTACACCTTC
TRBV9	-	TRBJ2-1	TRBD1	CASSSRTGPNEQFF	TGTGCCAGCAGCTCCCGGACAGGACCCAATGAGCAGTTCTTC
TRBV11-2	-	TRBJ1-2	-	CASSLDGASNYGYTF	TGTGCCAGCAGCTTAGATGGGGCCAGTAACTATGGCTACACCTTC
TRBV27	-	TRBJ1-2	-	CASDKSRGGYTF	TGTGCCAGCGATAAAAGCAGGGGTGGCTACACCTTC
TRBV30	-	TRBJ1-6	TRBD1	CAWEGETGDSSYNSPLHF	TGTGCCTGGGAGGGGGAAACAGGGGATAGCTCCTATAATTCACCCCTCCACTTT
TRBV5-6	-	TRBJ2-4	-	CASSLGRGNIQYF	TGTGCCAGCAGCTTGGGGCGGGGAAACATTCAGTACTTC
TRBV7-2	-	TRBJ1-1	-	CASSSNRGLNTEAFF	TGTGCCAGCAGCTCCAACCGGGGGCTGAACACTGAAGCTTTCTTT
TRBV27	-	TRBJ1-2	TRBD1	CASTLGEGAYYGYTF	TGTGCCAGCACGTTAGGAGAGGGGGCTTACTATGGCTACACCTTC
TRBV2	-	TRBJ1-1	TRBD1	CASRWRTGVDSEAFF	TGTGCCAGCCGGTGGAGGACAGGGGTCGATTCTGAAGCTTTCTTT
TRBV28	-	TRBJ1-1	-	CASSLWDKESTEAFF	TGTGCCAGCAGTTTATGGGACAAGGAATCCACTGAAGCTTTCTTT
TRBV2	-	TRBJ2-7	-	CASSGARGYEQYF	TGTGCCAGCAGTGGGGCCCGCGGGTACGAGCAGTACTTC
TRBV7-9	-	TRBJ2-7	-	CASSFPGSRDEQYF	TGTGCCAGCAGCTTCCCCGGGAGTCGGGACGAGCAGTACTTC
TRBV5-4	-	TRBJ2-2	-	CASSLKVATNTGELFF	TGTGCCAGCAGCTTGAAGGTCGCTACGAACACCGGGGAGCTGTTTTTT
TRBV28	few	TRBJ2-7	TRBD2	CASSPGTMAEQYF	TGTGCCAGCAGTCCGGGGACTATGGCTGAGCAGTACTTC
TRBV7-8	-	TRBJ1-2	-	CASSPYRVPPSGAGYTF	TGTGCCAGCAGCCCATACCGGGTCCCCCCTTCAGGGGCAGGCTACACCTTC
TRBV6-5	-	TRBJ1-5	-	CATKALAVERQPQHF	TGTGCCACAAAGGCCTTGGCAGTGGAACGGCAGCCCCAGCATTTT
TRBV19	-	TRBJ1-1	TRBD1	CASSRDRTNTEAFF	TGTGCCAGTAGTCGGGACAGGACGAACACTGAAGCTTTCTTT
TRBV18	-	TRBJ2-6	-	CASSPNESGANVLTF	TGTGCCAGCTCACCAAACGAGTCTGGGGCCAACGTCCTGACTTTC
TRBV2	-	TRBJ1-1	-	CASSLGAENTEAFF	TGTGCCAGCAGTCTTGGGGCCGAGAACACTGAAGCTTTCTTT